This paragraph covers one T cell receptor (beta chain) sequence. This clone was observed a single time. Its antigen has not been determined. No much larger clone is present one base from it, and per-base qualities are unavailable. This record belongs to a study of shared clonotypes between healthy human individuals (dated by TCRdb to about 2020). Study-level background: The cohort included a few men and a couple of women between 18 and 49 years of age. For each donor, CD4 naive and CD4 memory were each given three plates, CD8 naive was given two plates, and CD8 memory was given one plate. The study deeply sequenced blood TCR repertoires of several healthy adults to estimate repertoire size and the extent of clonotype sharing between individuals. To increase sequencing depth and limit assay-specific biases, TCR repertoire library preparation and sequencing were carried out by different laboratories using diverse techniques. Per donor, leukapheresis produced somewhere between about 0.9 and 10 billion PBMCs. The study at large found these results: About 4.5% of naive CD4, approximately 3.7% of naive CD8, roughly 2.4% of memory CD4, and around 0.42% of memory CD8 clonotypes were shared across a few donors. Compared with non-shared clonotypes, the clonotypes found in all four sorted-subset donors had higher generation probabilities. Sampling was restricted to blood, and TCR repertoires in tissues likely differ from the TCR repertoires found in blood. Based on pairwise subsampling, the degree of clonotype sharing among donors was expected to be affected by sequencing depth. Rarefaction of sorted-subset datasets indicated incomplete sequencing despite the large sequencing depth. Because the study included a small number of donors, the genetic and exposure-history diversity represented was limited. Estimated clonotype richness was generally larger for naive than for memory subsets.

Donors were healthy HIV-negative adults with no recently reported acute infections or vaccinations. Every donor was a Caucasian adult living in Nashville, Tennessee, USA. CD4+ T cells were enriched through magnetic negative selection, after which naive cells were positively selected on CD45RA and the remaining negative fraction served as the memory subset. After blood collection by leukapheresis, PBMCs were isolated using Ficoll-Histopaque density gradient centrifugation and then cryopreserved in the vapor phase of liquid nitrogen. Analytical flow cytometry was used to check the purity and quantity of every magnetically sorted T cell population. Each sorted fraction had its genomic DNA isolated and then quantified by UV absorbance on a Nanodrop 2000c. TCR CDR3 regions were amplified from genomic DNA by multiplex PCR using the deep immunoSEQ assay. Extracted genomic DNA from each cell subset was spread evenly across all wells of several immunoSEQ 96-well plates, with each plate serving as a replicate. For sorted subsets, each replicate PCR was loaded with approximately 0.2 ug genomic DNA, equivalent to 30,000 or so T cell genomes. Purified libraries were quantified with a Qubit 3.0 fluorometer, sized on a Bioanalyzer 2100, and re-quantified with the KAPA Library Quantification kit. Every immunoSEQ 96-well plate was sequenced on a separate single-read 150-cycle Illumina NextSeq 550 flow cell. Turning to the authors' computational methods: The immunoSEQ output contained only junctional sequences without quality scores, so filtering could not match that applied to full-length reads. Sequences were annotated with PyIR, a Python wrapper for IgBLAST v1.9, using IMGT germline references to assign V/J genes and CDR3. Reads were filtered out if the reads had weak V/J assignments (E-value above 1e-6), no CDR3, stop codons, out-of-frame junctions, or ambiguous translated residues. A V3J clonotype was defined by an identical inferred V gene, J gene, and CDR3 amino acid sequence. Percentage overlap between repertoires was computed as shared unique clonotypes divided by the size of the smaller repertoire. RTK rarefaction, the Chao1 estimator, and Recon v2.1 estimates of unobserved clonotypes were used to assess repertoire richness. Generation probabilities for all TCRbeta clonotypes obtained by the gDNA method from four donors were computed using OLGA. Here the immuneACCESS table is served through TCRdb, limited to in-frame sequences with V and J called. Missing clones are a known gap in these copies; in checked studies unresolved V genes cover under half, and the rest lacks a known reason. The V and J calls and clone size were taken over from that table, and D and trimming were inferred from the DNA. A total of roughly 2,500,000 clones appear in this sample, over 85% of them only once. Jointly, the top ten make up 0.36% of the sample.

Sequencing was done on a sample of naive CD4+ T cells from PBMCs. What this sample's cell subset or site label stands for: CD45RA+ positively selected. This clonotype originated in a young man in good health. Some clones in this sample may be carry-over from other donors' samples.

DNA sequence: TGCGCCAGCAGCCAAGGAAAAGACCCCCCGTATTCACCCCTCCACTTT. This translates into CASSQGKDPPYSPLHF. Recombination connected TRBV4-1 to TRBJ1-6; the D gene lacks a confident call. CDR1 and CDR2, looked up from the germline V gene, are MGHRA and YSYEKL. Its CDR3 holds 16 amino acids, cysteine through phenylalanine. The entry retains the CDR3 DNA only, 48 bases that are in frame from base 1. At the junction V is shortened by 1 base and J by 8 bases, with 15 bases in between.